Each of the 18 T cell receptor beta chains below was sequenced from the same sample in a study of blood T cell repertoires in COVID-19. Profiled with immunoSEQ multiplex PCR; TCRdb holds only in-frame clones, not every one. The sample holds 100,000 to 110,000 clones, just over 90% seen once. The material sequenced was peripheral blood. The receptors come from a man aged 45-60 years with active COVID-19.

This chain uses TRBV7-9 with TRBJ1-4, with TRBD1 identical over 9 bases. The CDR3 sequence is 17 residues long. Germline assignment: CDR1 SEHNR and CDR2 FQNEAQ (reference sequence). The junction had 10 bases not matched to a gene; V was cut back by 5 bases and J by 3 bases. The CDR3, as DNA: TGTGCCAGCAGCCAGGCAACAGGGGGCTCGTCTAATGAAAAACTGTTTTTT. Residues: CASSQATGGSSNEKLFF. Full variable domain (missing parts from reference TRBV7-9 and TRBJ1-4): DTGVSQNPRHKITKRGQNVTFRCDPISEHNRLYWYRQTLGQGPEFLTYFQNEAQLEKSRLLSDRFSAERPKGSFSTLEIQRTEQGDSAMYLCASSQATGGSSNEKLFFGSGTQLSVL.

This rearrangement joins TRBV19 to TRBJ1-2; TRBD1 might be the D (5 bases). V lost 5 bases, J lost 0 bases, and 16 bases lay in between. Germline assignment: CDR1 LNHDA and CDR2 SQIVND (reference sequence). The CDR3 consists of 16 residues. The CDR3 spells CASSVTGGHSNYGYTF. For the CDR3, the DNA is TGTGCCAGTAGTGTGACTGGCGGACACTCTAACTATGGCTACACCTTC.

The rearrangement uses TRBV11-3 and TRBJ1-1, with D possibly matching TRBD1 (5 bases). The V and J ends lost 1 base and 3 bases respectively, with 12 bases between them. Germline assignment: CDR1 SGHNT and CDR2 YENEEA. This CDR3 comprises 15 residues. CDR3 in amino acids: CASSLAPRGDTEAFF. The CDR3 DNA is TGTGCCAGCAGCTTAGCACCCCGGGGGGACACTGAAGCTTTCTTT.

The V call is TRBV7-2, the J call TRBJ2-1; D is unclear. The CDR3 contains 17 residues. Trimming took off 4 bases at V and 0 bases at J, with 16 bases between the two ends. The germline CDR1 and CDR2 sequences are SGHTA and FQGNSA. CDR3 coding DNA: TGTGCCAGCAGCTCAGTCGAGAGACACCGCTCCTACAATGAGCAGTTCTTC. This encodes CASSSVERHRSYNEQFF.

A note on this clone: One end of the junction is discordant with germline, which a read error may explain. Other DNA sequences in the sample encode the same CDR3. The chain joins TRBV10-3 to TRBJ1-3; TRBD1 aligns across 7 bases. The CDR3 contains 14 residues. Germline lookup yields CDR1 ENHRY and CDR2 SYGVKD. Here the CDR3 DNA reads TGTGCCATCAGTGACGGGACAGCTGGAAATACCATATATTTT. Translation gives CAISDGTAGNTIYF.

V and J are TRBV30 and TRBJ2-5; 7 bases are shared with TRBD2. CDR1 is GTSNPN and CDR2 is SVGIG in the germline V gene (reference sequence). V lost 0 bases to trimming and J lost 3 bases; unmatched junction nucleotides: 1. The CDR3 length is 13 residues. The CDR3 DNA reads TGTGCCTGGAGTGTCCTAGCGGAAGAGACCCAGTACTTC. Its translation: CAWSVLAEETQYF.

V gene TRBV19 combines with J gene TRBJ2-1; a possible D gene is TRBD1 (6 bases). Germline values: CDR1 LNHDA, CDR2 SQIVND (reference sequence). Trimming pared 2 bases from V and 4 bases from J, leaving 15 bases between. The CDR3 spans 16 residues. CDR3 amino acids: CASSITGTRNYNEQFF. The CDR3 DNA reads as TGTGCCAGTAGTATAACCGGGACACGGAATTACAATGAGCAGTTCTTC.

This sequence joins TRBV11-2 and TRBJ2-2; TRBD1 is a possible D gene (5 bases). Germline V gives CDR1 SGHAT, CDR2 FQNNGV. The CDR3 is made up of 13 amino acids. With 4 bases removed from V and 7 bases from J, the gap between germline ends came to 10 bases. Written as DNA, the CDR3 is TGTGCCAGCAGCTACTCAGGGCTCGGGGAGCTGTTTTTT. This sequence encodes CASSYSGLGELFF.

The chain combines TRBV6-5 with TRBJ1-5, with a tentative D call TRBD1 (6 bases). Trimming removed 8 bases from V and 4 bases from J, with 18 bases in between. This CDR3 comprises 15 residues. In germline, CDR1 is MNHEY, CDR2 SVGAGI. Here the CDR3 reads CASAQSPQGNQPQHF. In DNA form, the CDR3 reads TGTGCCAGCGCTCAAAGCCCACAGGGAAATCAGCCCCAGCATTTT.

The chain combines TRBV9 with TRBJ2-3, with TRBD2 identical over 7 bases. Germline values: CDR1 SGDLS, CDR2 YYNGEE. Germline trimming cut 0 bases from V and 2 bases from J; bases unmatched to any gene: 3. This CDR3 region has 15 residues. This CDR3 is CASSVAGGTTDTQYF. As DNA, the CDR3 is TGTGCCAGCAGCGTAGCGGGGGGTACCACAGATACGCAGTATTTT.

The chain uses TRBV6-5 and TRBJ1-3; TRBD1 matches at 7 bases. CDR3 length: 13 residues. Per the germline V gene, CDR1 is MNHEY and CDR2 is SVGAGI. Unmatched junction bases numbered 0, after V lost 5 bases and J lost 2 bases. The CDR3 is CASSTGAGNTIYF. The DNA of the CDR3 is TGTGCCAGCAGTACAGGGGCTGGAAACACCATATATTTT.

V gene TRBV6-6 combines with J gene TRBJ2-7, with 8 bases matching TRBD2. CDR1 MNHNY and CDR2 SVGAGI come from the germline V gene (reference sequence). The CDR3 runs to 14 residues. V trimming: 4 bases; J trimming: 4 bases; junction bases outside the gene matches: 6. The CDR3 here is CASSWSGSGYEQYV. Here the CDR3 DNA reads TGTGCCAGCAGTTGGAGCGGGAGTGGTTACGAGCAGTACGTC.

This CDR3 is CASSSSGGQYGYTF. In DNA, the CDR3 is TGTGCCAGCAGCTCCTCGGGGGGACAATATGGCTACACCTTC. This rearrangement joins TRBV7-2 to TRBJ1-2; perhaps TRBD1 as D (6 bases). The germline V gene has CDR1 SGHTA and CDR2 FQGNSA. The V and J ends lost 4 bases and 5 bases respectively, with 14 bases between them. This CDR3 has 14 residues.

V and J are TRBV3-1 (or the pseudogene TRBV3-2) and TRBJ2-2; 9 bases align to TRBD1. V lost 2 bases to trimming and J lost 9 bases; unmatched junction nucleotides: 13. From germline, CDR1 is LGHDT and CDR2 YNNKEL (reference sequence). This CDR3 is 17 amino acids long. Here the CDR3 DNA reads TGTGCCAGCAGCCAAACCCCGACAGGGGGTGTTAGCTGGGAGCTGTTTTTT. Its protein product is CASSQTPTGGVSWELFF.

J is TRBJ2-1 and V is TRBV18; TRBD1 aligns across 8 bases. CDR3 length equals 14 residues. J was trimmed by 3 bases and V by 6 bases; bases with no gene match: 4. Germline CDR1 reads KGHSH; CDR2 reads LQKENI. The DNA for the CDR3 is TGTGCCAGCTCTGGACAGGGTCACTACAATGAGCAGTTCTTC. The encoded protein is CASSGQGHYNEQFF. Together with reference TRBV18 and TRBJ2-1, the CDR3 gives the full variable domain: NAGVMQNPRHLVRRRGQEARLRCSPMKGHSHVYWYRQLPEEGLKFMVYLQKENIIDESGMPKERFSAEFPKEGPSILRIQQVVRGDSAAYFCASSGQGHYNEQFFGPGTRLTVL.

The J gene is TRBJ2-3, the V gene TRBV5-1, with D tentatively TRBD1 (6 bases). The CDR3 sequence is 16 residues long. V was trimmed by 4 bases and J by 2 bases, leaving 17 bases between them. CDR1 is SGHRS and CDR2 is YFSETQ in the germline V gene. CDR3 region: CASSPSQQGFTDTQYF. CDR3 nucleotide sequence: TGCGCCAGCAGCCCATCCCAACAGGGTTTCACAGATACGCAGTATTTT.

The chain uses TRBV2 and TRBJ2-4; a weak D match, TRBD2 (5 bases). Trimming pared 8 bases from V and 5 bases from J, leaving 19 bases between. CDR1 SNHLY and CDR2 FYNNEI come from the germline V gene. The CDR3 has 15 residues. The CDR3 region is CASSDDSLRENIQYF. The CDR3 DNA follows: TGTGCCAGCTCTGATGACTCTTTGAGGGAAAACATTCAGTACTTC.

The table lists this clone with a few counts. The chain links TRBV9 to TRBJ1-1; D gene unclear. The CDR3 runs to 13 residues. Deletions cut 4 bases from V and 0 bases from J, with 7 bases between. Germline CDR1 is SGDLS and CDR2 is YYNGEE. In DNA, the CDR3 is TGTGCCAGCAGCTCTCAGTTGAACACTGAAGCTTTCTTT. Its protein product is CASSSQLNTEAFF.